This entry concerns a single TCR beta chain. The antigen remains unidentified. This CDR3 is built from 14 residues. Germline V CDR1 and CDR2: MRHNA, SNTAGT. Unmatched junction bases numbered 0, after V lost 4 bases and J lost 1 base. This sample was included in a study of cytomegalovirus exposure and HLA in healthy donors. Overall study: A subsequent analysis stated that the 120 or so validation repertoires were run on the same platform as the approximately 700 first-cohort repertoires.

Only in-frame clones appear in the TCRdb table, and some are missing; sequencing was by immunoSEQ multiplex PCR. The sample includes approximately 88,000 clones, around 96% of them seen just once. Findings and caveats of the study: The majority of TCR sequences were rare, yet some public TCRs appeared in many donors. According to a subsequent analysis, TCR clusters identified in the first cohort showed a tendency to co-occur across the 110 or so validation repertoires. In vitro checks showed that three CMV-associated chains really do target CMV antigens.

This chain joins TRBV6-4 and TRBJ2-3; 9 positions match TRBD2. Sequencing input: PBMCs. This receptor was taken from a woman between 18 and 29 years old in good health and CMV-seronegative. The CDR3, as DNA: TGTGCCAGCAGTGTAGCGGGAGGCACAGATACGCAGTATTTT. It translates to CASSVAGGTDTQYF.